The 27 T cell receptor beta chains below were found in one sample sequenced in a study of shared clonotypes between healthy human individuals. CD45RO-negative CD8 cells positively selected for CCR7 made up the naive population, which excluded terminally differentiated effector memory CD45RA+ cells. Measured with immunoSEQ multiplex PCR; TCRdb has only the in-frame clones, and not every one. The sample lists over 2,000,000 clones, around 95% occurring once. Sequencing input: naive CD8+ T cells from PBMCs. The receptors were sampled from a man aged 18 to 30 in good health. Some clones in this sample may be carry-over from other donors' samples.

The chain combines TRBV5-1 with TRBJ2-7; 9 bases agree with TRBD2. Germline CDR1 reads SGHRS; CDR2 reads YFSETQ. The junction had 7 bases not matched to a gene; V was cut back by 4 bases and J by 2 bases. This CDR3 has 15 amino acids. CDR3 coding DNA: TGCGCCAGCAGCCCGGGACCTAGCGGGACCTACGAGCAGTACTTC. It encodes CASSPGPSGTYEQYF.

The rearrangement links TRBV27 to TRBJ2-5; either TRBD1 or TRBD2 may fit D (5 bases each). CDR3 length: 18 residues. Trimming removed 1 base at V and 3 bases at J, with 21 bases between. In germline, CDR1 is MNHEY, CDR2 SMNVEV (reference sequence). The CDR3 DNA follows: TGTGCCAGCAGTTTATACCCGACGGGGCAGACCTTGAAAGAGACCCAGTACTTC. It codes for CASSLYPTGQTLKETQYF.

CDR3 bases: TGTGCCAGTAGTATGGTTGCGAACACCGGGGAGCTGTTTTTT. As protein: CASSMVANTGELFF. The J gene is TRBJ2-2, the V gene TRBV19, with D unresolved. CDR1 and CDR2 from the germline V gene are LNHDA and SQIVND (reference sequence). The CDR3 runs 14 residues. The germline V and J ends were trimmed by 3 bases and 0 bases, with 5 bases remaining between them.

The rearrangement links TRBV7-8 to TRBJ2-7; D call uncertain. The ends were cut back, 1 base at V and 3 bases at J, with 19 bases in the middle. The CDR3 sequence is 17 residues long. CDR1 is SGHVS, CDR2 FQNEAQ, per germline. The CDR3, as DNA: TGTGCCAGCAGCTTAGGCGGCACGGGCAACATCCACTACGAGCAGTACTTC. As protein: CASSLGGTGNIHYEQYF.

The CDR3 region has the DNA TGTGCCAGCACCAGGGTTAGGGACGAGCAGTACTTC. Its protein is CASTRVRDEQYF. This chain connects TRBV6-1 to TRBJ2-7; the D gene is possibly TRBD1 (5 bases). The V end was cut by 7 bases, the J end by 5 bases, with 12 bases between. CDR3 length equals 12 residues. CDR1 is MNHNS and CDR2 is SASEGT in the germline V gene.

This clone was seen a single time. V gene TRBV18 combines with J gene TRBJ2-4, with 7 bases that match TRBD1. The CDR3 runs to 18 residues. Looked up from germline, CDR1 is KGHSH and CDR2 is LQKENI. With 2 bases clipped from V and 0 bases from J, the junction kept 10 bases outside the gene matches. CDR3 in DNA: TGTGCCAGCTCACCAGGAGAGACAGGGACCCTAGCCAAAAACATTCAGTACTTC. It encodes CASSPGETGTLAKNIQYF. Drawing the rest from reference TRBV18 and TRBJ2-4, the complete variable domain is NAGVMQNPRHLVRRRGQEARLRCSPMKGHSHVYWYRQLPEEGLKFMVYLQKENIIDESGMPKERFSAEFPKEGPSILRIQQVVRGDSAAYFCASSPGETGTLAKNIQYFGAGTRLSVL.

V is TRBV5-6 and J is TRBJ2-2; unclear D gene. Trimming removed 3 bases from V and 8 bases from J, with 5 bases in between. Germline V gene sequence: CDR1 SGHDT, CDR2 YYEEEE. The CDR3 length is 11 residues. CDR3 bases: TGTGCCAGCAGCTCGACTGGGGAGCTGTTTTTT. It specifies CASSSTGELFF.

The V gene is TRBV27, the J gene TRBJ2-5; 11 nucleotides match TRBD1. CDR3 size: 17 residues. The J segment lost 2 bases and the V segment lost 1 base, leaving 6 bases of the junction unmatched. Germline CDR1 and CDR2: MNHEY and SMNVEV (reference sequence). Here the CDR3 DNA reads TGTGCCAGCAGTTTATACTGGACAGGGGGCTCACAAGAGACCCAGTACTTC. It codes for CASSLYWTGGSQETQYF.

J is TRBJ2-1 and V is TRBV10-1; TRBD2 aligns across 8 bases. The ends lost 11 bases at V and 12 bases at J; junction bases unmatched: 9. The germline V gene encodes CDR1 WNHNN and CDR2 SYGVQD (reference sequence). The CDR3 has 11 amino acids. This chain's CDR3 is CASQSGGAQFF. CDR3 bases: TGCGCCTCCCAATCGGGGGGGGCGCAGTTCTTC.

The chain has TRBV9 and TRBJ1-6; 9 nucleotides match TRBD1. Per the germline V gene, CDR1 is SGDLS and CDR2 is YYNGEE. This CDR3 region has 15 residues. V lost 1 base, J lost 6 bases, and 2 bases stayed unmatched. The CDR3 spells CASSVTGGLNSPLHF. The CDR3 region has the DNA TGTGCCAGCAGCGTAACAGGGGGCCTTAATTCACCCCTCCACTTT.

The chain has TRBV6-6 and TRBJ2-7; 7 bases agree with TRBD1. J lost 0 bases, V lost 5 bases, and 4 bases had no gene match. CDR1 and CDR2 from the germline V gene are MNHNY and SVGAGI (reference sequence). The CDR3 is 14 amino acids. CDR3 protein: CASSIGDSSYEQYF. CDR3 nucleotides: TGTGCCAGCAGTATCGGGGACAGCTCCTACGAGCAGTACTTC.

In its sample, this clone was seen a few times. The chain is built from TRBV2 and TRBJ1-1; D ambiguous. CDR3 length equals 11 residues. Per germline, CDR1 SNHLY and CDR2 FYNNEI. V dropped 8 bases and J dropped 1 base, with 5 bases sitting between them. The CDR3 nucleotides are TGTGCCAGCCACGGGAACACTGAAGCTTTCTTT. The encoded protein is CASHGNTEAFF.

As for this clone: This sample includes further DNA sequences coding for the same CDR3. The chain combines TRBV5-1 with TRBJ2-1; 10 nucleotides align to TRBD2. The V and J ends lost 0 bases and 3 bases, in that order; junction bases with no gene match: 3. The CDR3 is 16 residues long. Germline lookup yields CDR1 SGHRS and CDR2 YFSETQ. The CDR3 nucleotides read TGCGCCAGCAGCTTGGAGCTAGCGGGGGTCTACAATGAGCAGTTCTTC. Its translation is CASSLELAGVYNEQFF.

V is TRBV4-1 and J is TRBJ1-2; TRBD1 matches 12 bases. This CDR3 has 14 amino acids. V gave up 3 bases and J gave up 7 bases; unmatched junction bases: 3. Germline CDR1 and CDR2: MGHRA and YSYEKL. The CDR3 spells CASSQGTGGTGYTF. CDR3 coding DNA: TGCGCCAGCAGCCAGGGGACAGGGGGCACTGGCTACACCTTC.

The J gene is TRBJ2-2, the V gene TRBV6-5; maybe TRBD1 (5 bases). From germline, CDR1 is MNHEY and CDR2 SVGAGI. The V end was cut by 0 bases, the J end by 1 base, with 9 bases between. The CDR3 contains 16 residues. The CDR3, as DNA: TGTGCCAGCAGTTACTCCTTGGACATGAACACCGGGGAGCTGTTTTTT. The encoded protein is CASSYSLDMNTGELFF.

The CDR3 nucleotides are TGTGCCAGCAGTGGGCCGCTAGCGGGGACCCTAGCCAAAAACATTCAGTACTTC. This translates into CASSGPLAGTLAKNIQYF. This chain connects TRBV27 to TRBJ2-4, with 9 bases that match TRBD2. The CDR3 extends over 18 amino acids. V lost 5 bases and J lost 0; bases outside the gene matches: 11. CDR1 is MNHEY, CDR2 SMNVEV, per germline (reference sequence).

V and J are TRBV5-1 and TRBJ2-5; 7 positions agree with TRBD1. The germline gives CDR1 SGHRS, CDR2 YFSETQ. Losses at the gene ends were 1 base for V and 5 bases for J; bases not matched to a gene: 8. The CDR3 spans 15 residues. CDR3 loop: CASSLTQGVRETQYF. CDR3 bases: TGCGCCAGCAGCTTGACTCAGGGGGTTAGGGAGACCCAGTACTTC. Full variable domain (outside the CDR3, taken from reference TRBV5-1 and TRBJ2-5): KAGVTQTPRYLIKTRGQQVTLSCSPISGHRSVSWYQQTPGQGLQFLFEYFSETQRNKGNFPGRFSGRQFSNSRSEMNVSTLELGDSALYLCASSLTQGVRETQYFGPGTRLLVL.

This clone has a handful of counts. The V gene is TRBV2, the J gene TRBJ1-3; no definite D call. The CDR3 has 18 residues. CDR1 SNHLY and CDR2 FYNNEI come from the germline V gene. Trimming took 2 bases from V and 0 from J, leaving 17 bases between them. The CDR3 spells CASSEIRLSRNSGNTIYF. In DNA, the CDR3 is TGTGCCAGCAGTGAAATAAGGTTATCGAGGAACTCTGGAAACACCATATATTTT.

The rearrangement joins TRBV4-3 to TRBJ2-7; 10 nucleotides agree with TRBD1. Trimming at V came to 3 bases and at J to 1 base, leaving 3 bases not matched to a gene. The CDR3 loop spans 15 amino acids. Germline V gene lookup returns CDR1 LGHNA and CDR2 YSLEER. Here the CDR3 reads CASSHWTGGSYEQYF. Written as DNA, the CDR3 is TGCGCCAGCAGCCATTGGACAGGGGGATCCTACGAGCAGTACTTC.

The CDR3 DNA sequence: TGTGCCAGCAGTTACAATAATACGCAGTATTTT. Amino acid sequence: CASSYNNTQYF. This chain connects TRBV6-5 to TRBJ2-3; no firm D call. There are 11 residues in the CDR3. Germline V lookup: CDR1 MNHEY, CDR2 SVGAGI. The V end was cut by 2 bases, the J end by 7 bases, with 4 bases between.

Here the CDR3 reads CASSEDRWFEKLFF. CDR3 DNA: TGTGCCAGCAGTGAGGACAGGTGGTTCGAAAAACTGTTTTTT. This chain connects TRBV2 to TRBJ1-4, with 7 positions matching TRBD1. The germline V gene has CDR1 SNHLY and CDR2 FYNNEI. The CDR3 spans 14 residues. Germline trimming cut 3 bases from V and 8 bases from J; bases unmatched to any gene: 6. The complete variable domain, with remaining parts taken from reference TRBV2 and TRBJ1-4, reads EPEVTQTPSHQVTQMGQEVILRCVPISNHLYFYWYRQILGQKVEFLVSFYNNEISEKSEIFDDQFSVERPDGSNFTLKIRSTKLEDSAMYFCASSEDRWFEKLFFGSGTQLSVL.

The CDR3: CASSRGLAVYEQYF. In DNA form, the CDR3 reads TGTGCCAGCAGCCGGGGACTAGCGGTTTACGAGCAGTACTTC. This sequence joins TRBV13 and TRBJ2-7; 11 nucleotides align to TRBD2. The CDR3 totals 14 residues. CDR1 and CDR2 (germline): PRHDT, FYEKMQ (reference sequence). The J segment lost 4 bases and the V segment lost 5 bases, leaving 4 bases of the junction unmatched.

CDR3 region: CASSYPPGTGIMGEQYF. The CDR3 DNA follows: TGTGCCAGCAGTTACCCGCCCGGGACAGGGATAATGGGGGAGCAGTACTTC. The J gene is TRBJ2-7, the V gene TRBV27; 9 positions agree with TRBD1. Germline V gene sequence: CDR1 MNHEY, CDR2 SMNVEV (reference sequence). The V gene end was trimmed by 4 bases and the J gene end by 7 bases; junction bases not matched to a gene: 17. The CDR3 runs to 17 residues.

The chain is built from TRBV7-2 and TRBJ2-7, with 13 nucleotides matching TRBD2. The germline V gene has CDR1 SGHTA and CDR2 FQGNSA. This CDR3 comprises 19 residues. V trimming: 1 base; J trimming: 2 bases; junction bases outside the gene matches: 11. This CDR3 is CASSLEGRVGLAGAYEQYF. The CDR3 DNA is TGTGCCAGCAGCTTAGAGGGCAGGGTCGGACTAGCGGGAGCCTACGAGCAGTACTTC.

V is TRBV7-8 and J is TRBJ2-7; possibly TRBD1 or TRBD2 for D (6 bases each). Germline V lookup: CDR1 SGHVS, CDR2 FQNEAQ. Trimming took 5 bases from V and 2 from J, leaving 16 bases between them. The CDR3 is 15 residues long. Written as DNA, the CDR3 is TGTGCCAGCAGCCCCCCCCGGGGGCGCCCCTACGAGCAGTACTTC. It encodes CASSPPRGRPYEQYF.

This chain links TRBV5-6 with TRBJ2-7, with 10 bases aligning to TRBD1. Germline assignment: CDR1 SGHDT and CDR2 YYEEEE. V dropped 7 bases and J dropped 2; count of bases not matched to a gene: 6. The CDR3 covers 14 residues. This CDR3 reads CASQGGTGAYEQYF. For the CDR3, the DNA is TGTGCCAGCCAGGGAGGGACAGGGGCCTACGAGCAGTACTTC.

V and J are TRBV6-5 and TRBJ2-7; possible D gene TRBD2, 6 bases. Trimming took 6 bases from V and 3 from J, leaving 18 bases between them. CDR3 length: 15 residues. CDR1 is MNHEY and CDR2 is SVGAGI in the germline V gene. The CDR3 is CASSSQRAPVYEQYF. CDR3 DNA: TGTGCCAGCAGCTCTCAGCGGGCGCCGGTCTACGAGCAGTACTTC.